This entry lists 10 T cell receptor beta chains sequenced from one sample in a study of PD-L1 blockade in urothelial cancer. Described time point: peripheral blood 6 weeks after treatment start. Sequencing was performed with immunoSEQ multiplex PCR; in TCRdb, only in-frame clones are kept and a portion is missing. Among about 29,000 clones listed, 84% were seen once. This specimen was PBMCs, taken around atezolizumab (anti-PD-L1) treatment. These receptors all come from a man aged 70 or older with urothelial cancer.

The chain employs TRBV2 and TRBJ1-2; D perhaps matches TRBD1 (5 bases). Germline-derived CDR1 and CDR2 are SNHLY and FYNNEI. The CDR3 is 14 residues long. V was clipped by 6 bases and J by 2 bases, with 13 bases between them. The CDR3 reads CASRVDSHNYGYTF. The CDR3 DNA reads as TGTGCCAGCAGGGTTGACAGCCACAACTATGGCTACACCTTC.

In DNA, the CDR3 is TGTGCCAGTAAGGTTGACAGGGGGTATAGCAATCAGCCCCAGCATTTT. Its translation is CASKVDRGYSNQPQHF. The chain employs TRBV19 and TRBJ1-5; TRBD1 aligns across 9 bases. Germline V CDR1 and CDR2: LNHDA, SQIVND (reference sequence). The CDR3 covers 16 residues. V dropped 7 bases and J dropped 0; count of bases not matched to a gene: 7. The whole variable domain, remainder taken from reference TRBV19 and TRBJ1-5, is DGGITQSPKYLFRKEGQNVTLSCEQNLNHDAMYWYRQDPGQGLRLIYYSQIVNDFQKGDIAEGYSVSREKKESFPLTVTSAQKNPTAFYLCASKVDRGYSNQPQHFGDGTRLSIL.

This clone has a handful of counts. The chain employs TRBV4-1 and TRBJ2-7, with 7 bases identical to TRBD2. Per germline, CDR1 MGHRA and CDR2 YSYEKL. Unmatched junction bases numbered 14, after V lost 0 bases and J lost 0 bases. This CDR3 comprises 19 residues. CDR3 nucleotide sequence: TGCGCCAGCAGCCAAGATCCTAGCGGTTTCCCACGAAGCTCCTACGAGCAGTACTTC. Its protein is CASSQDPSGFPRSSYEQYF.

The rearrangement links TRBV6-6 to TRBJ1-2, with D possibly matching TRBD1 (5 bases). Trimming shortened V by 8 bases and J by 1 base, and 11 bases separated the two germline ends. Germline V CDR1 and CDR2: MNHNY, SVGAGI (reference sequence). The CDR3 is 13 residues long. CDR3 residues: CASWGDVNYGYTF. CDR3 sequence (DNA): TGTGCCAGCTGGGGGGACGTTAACTATGGCTACACCTTC.

The chain combines TRBV18 with TRBJ2-6; TRBD1 matches 9 bases. CDR1 and CDR2 (germline): KGHSH, LQKENI. J lost 0 bases, V lost 5 bases, and 5 bases had no gene match. This CDR3 has 17 residues. For the CDR3, the DNA is TGTGCCAGCTCAGCCGGGACAGGGAACTCTGGGGCCAACGTCCTGACTTTC. Its translation: CASSAGTGNSGANVLTF.

J is TRBJ2-7 and V is TRBV5-1; 8 bases align to TRBD2. Looked up from germline, CDR1 is SGHRS and CDR2 is YFSETQ. With V trimmed by 2 bases and J by 12 bases, 13 bases remained unmatched. The CDR3 has 14 residues. CDR3 in amino acids: CASSLGLASDLVYF. CDR3 DNA: TGCGCCAGCAGCTTAGGACTAGCTTCGGATTTGGTGTACTTC.

This clone was seen a single time. The J gene is TRBJ2-7, the V gene TRBV7-9; 9 bases are shared with TRBD1. There are 13 residues in the CDR3. The ends lost 6 bases at V and 3 bases at J; junction bases unmatched: 3. CDR1 SEHNR and CDR2 FQNEAQ come from the germline V gene (reference sequence). CDR3 loop: CASRTGGDYEQYF. CDR3 sequence (DNA): TGTGCCAGCAGGACAGGGGGGGACTACGAGCAGTACTTC.

The chain joins TRBV2 to TRBJ2-1; TRBD2 matches at 11 bases. CDR1 and CDR2 (germline): SNHLY, FYNNEI. CDR3 length equals 13 residues. After removal of 4 bases from V and 11 bases from J, the junction contained 4 bases not matched to a gene. CDR3 region: CASSASGGPQQFF. The CDR3 DNA reads as TGTGCCAGCAGTGCTAGCGGGGGGCCCCAGCAGTTCTTC.

V gene TRBV6-5 combines with J gene TRBJ2-5; D may be TRBD1 (6 bases). This CDR3 comprises 16 residues. Germline V gene lookup returns CDR1 MNHEY and CDR2 SVGAGI. Between the trimmed V and J ends, which lost 4 bases and 5 bases, there was a span of 20 bases. CDR3 amino acids: CASSSPLEGGRETQYF. Written as DNA, the CDR3 is TGTGCCAGCAGTTCCCCTCTGGAAGGGGGTCGGGAGACCCAGTACTTC.

V and J are TRBV7-6 and TRBJ2-1; 11 bases line up with TRBD2. Trimming cost V 6 bases and J 0 bases; bases outside gene matches: 4. This CDR3 spans 16 amino acids. Per the germline V gene, CDR1 is SGHVS and CDR2 is FNYEAQ. CDR3 bases: TGTGCCAGCAGTCGGACTAGCGGGTCCTCCTACAATGAGCAGTTCTTC. Protein sequence: CASSRTSGSSYNEQFF.